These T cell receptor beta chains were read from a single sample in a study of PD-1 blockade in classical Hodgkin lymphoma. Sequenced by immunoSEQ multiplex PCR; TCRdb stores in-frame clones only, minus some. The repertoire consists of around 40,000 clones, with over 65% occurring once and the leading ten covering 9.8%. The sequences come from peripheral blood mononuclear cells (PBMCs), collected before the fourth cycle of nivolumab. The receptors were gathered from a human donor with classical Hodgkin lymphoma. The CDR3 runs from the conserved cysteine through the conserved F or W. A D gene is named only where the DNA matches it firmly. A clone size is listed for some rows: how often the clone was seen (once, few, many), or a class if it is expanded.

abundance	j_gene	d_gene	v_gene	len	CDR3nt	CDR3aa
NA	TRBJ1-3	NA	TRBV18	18	TGTGCCAGCTCACCCCAGCGAACGGGGGCAGGGTCTGGAAACACCATATATTTT	CASSPQRTGAGSGNTIYF
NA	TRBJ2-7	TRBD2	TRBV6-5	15	TGTGCCAGCAGTTACCCTAGCGGGGGGGAGTACGAGCAGTACTTC	CASSYPSGGEYEQYF
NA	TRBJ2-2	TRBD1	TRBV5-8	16	TGTGCCAGCAGCCCGAGACAGGGGTTGAACACCGGGGAGCTGTTTTTT	CASSPRQGLNTGELFF
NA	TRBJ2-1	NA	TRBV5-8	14	TGTGCCAGCAGCCTAACGGGAATTTACAATGAGCAGTTCTTC	CASSLTGIYNEQFF
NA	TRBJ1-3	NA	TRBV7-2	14	TGTGCCAGCAGCCCCACAGGCTCTGGAAACACCATATATTTT	CASSPTGSGNTIYF
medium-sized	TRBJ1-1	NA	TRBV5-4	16	TGTGCCAGCAGCTTGTGGGTCCTGGGACGGAACACTGAAGCTTTCTTT	CASSLWVLGRNTEAFF
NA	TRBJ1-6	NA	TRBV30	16	TGTGCCTGGAAGCAACCCGGGACACCTCATAATTCACCCCTCCACTTT	CAWKQPGTPHNSPLHF
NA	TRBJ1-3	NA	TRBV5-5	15	TGTGCCAGCAGCTGGGCGACAGTCTCTGGAAACACCATATATTTT	CASSWATVSGNTIYF
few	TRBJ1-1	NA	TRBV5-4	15	TGTGCCAGCAGCTTGTTATCCGGGACGAACACTGAAGCTTTCTTT	CASSLLSGTNTEAFF
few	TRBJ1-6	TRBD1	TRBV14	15	TGTGCCAGCAGCTTGGGACAGGGGCCCAATTCACCCCTCCACTTT	CASSLGQGPNSPLHF
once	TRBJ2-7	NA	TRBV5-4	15	TGTGCCAGCAGCCTGGACCGGGGAGGACCCTACGAGCAGTACTTC	CASSLDRGGPYEQYF
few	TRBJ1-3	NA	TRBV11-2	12	TGTGCCAGCAGCTTTGGCGGAAACACCATATATTTT	CASSFGGNTIYF
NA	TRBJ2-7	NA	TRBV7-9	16	TGTGCCAGCAGCGTACGGACCAGACGAACTATAAGGGAGCAGTACTTC	CASSVRTRRTIREQYF
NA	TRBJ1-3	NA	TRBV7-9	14	TGTGCCAGCAGCTTAGCGGGTTCTGGAAACACCATATATTTT	CASSLAGSGNTIYF
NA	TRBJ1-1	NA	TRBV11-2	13	TGTGCCAGCAGCTTAGAACGGGGAACTGAAGCTTTCTTT	CASSLERGTEAFF
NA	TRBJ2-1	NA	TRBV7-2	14	TGTGCCAGCAGCCCCGCCCCGGGTCGCAATGAGCAGTTCTTC	CASSPAPGRNEQFF
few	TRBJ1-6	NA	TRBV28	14	TGTGCCAGCAGTTCCGGGACTGGGGGGTCACCCCTCCACTTT	CASSSGTGGSPLHF
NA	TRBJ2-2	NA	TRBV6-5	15	TGTGCCATCGGAGTAGGGACCTTGAACACCGGGGAGCTGTTTTTT	CAIGVGTLNTGELFF
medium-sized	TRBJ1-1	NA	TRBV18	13	TGTGCCAGCTCACCGAACCGGAACACTGAAGCTTTCTTT	CASSPNRNTEAFF
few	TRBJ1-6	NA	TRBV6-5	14	TGTGCCAGCAGCACAGGGAGATACGCTTCACCCCTCCACTTT	CASSTGRYASPLHF
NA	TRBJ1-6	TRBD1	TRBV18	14	TGTGCCAGCTCACAATCGGGACAGGATCGGGCCCTCCACTTT	CASSQSGQDRALHF
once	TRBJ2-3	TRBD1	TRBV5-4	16	TGTGCCAGCAGCAACCCGACAGGGCCGAGCACAGATACGCAGTATTTT	CASSNPTGPSTDTQYF
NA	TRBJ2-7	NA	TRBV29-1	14	TGCAGCGTTGAAGCACCCGACGGGACCTACGAGCAGTACTTC	CSVEAPDGTYEQYF
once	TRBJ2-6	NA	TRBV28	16	TGTGCCAGCAGTTTATACCTATTCTCTGGGGCCAACGTCCTGACTTTC	CASSLYLFSGANVLTF
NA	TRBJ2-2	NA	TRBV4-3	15	TGCGCCAGCAGCCAAGATCTGAGTAACACCGGGGAGCTGTTTTTT	CASSQDLSNTGELFF
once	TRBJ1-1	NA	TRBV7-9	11	TGTGCCAGCAGCTCACCCAGGGGAGCTTTCTTT	CASSSPRGAFF
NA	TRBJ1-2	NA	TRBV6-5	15	TGTGCCAGCAGTTTCTCGACATCCGGAGTCGAAGGCTACACCTTC	CASSFSTSGVEGYTF
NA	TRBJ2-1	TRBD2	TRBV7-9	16	TGTGCCAGCAGCGACACTAGCGGGCGCTCCTACAATGAGCAGTTCTTC	CASSDTSGRSYNEQFF
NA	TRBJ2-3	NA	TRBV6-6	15	TGTGCCAGCAGGGCGGGGACATGGGGCACAGATACGCAGTATTTT	CASRAGTWGTDTQYF
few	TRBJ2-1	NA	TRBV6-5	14	TGTGCCAGCAGTTACTCGCATTGGGAAAGTGAGCAGTTCTTC	CASSYSHWESEQFF
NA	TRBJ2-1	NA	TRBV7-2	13	TGTGCCAGCAGCCGGACAGCCTACAATGAGCAGTTCTTC	CASSRTAYNEQFF
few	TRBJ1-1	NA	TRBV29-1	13	TGCAGCGTTGGAAAAGGAATGAACACTGAAGCTTTCTTT	CSVGKGMNTEAFF
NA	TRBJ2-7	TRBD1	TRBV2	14	TGTGCCAGCAGTGGGGACAGAAGCTCCTACGAGCAGTACTTC	CASSGDRSSYEQYF
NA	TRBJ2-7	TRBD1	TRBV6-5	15	TGTGCCAGCAGTCCCTACTGGACAGGGGGCTACGAGCAGTACTTC	CASSPYWTGGYEQYF
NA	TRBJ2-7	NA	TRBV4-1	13	TGCGCCAGCAGCCCCGGGCCCTCCTACGAGCAGTACTTC	CASSPGPSYEQYF
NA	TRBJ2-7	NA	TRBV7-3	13	TGTGCCAGCAGCTCACTACCGGGCAACGAGCAGTACTTC	CASSSLPGNEQYF
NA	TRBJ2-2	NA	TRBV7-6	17	TGTGCCAGCAGTTATATTCCCGGGACTTATTACACCGGGGAGCTGTTTTTT	CASSYIPGTYYTGELFF
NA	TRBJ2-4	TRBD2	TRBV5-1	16	TGCGCCAGCAGCTGGGGGACTAGCGGGTGGGAAAACATTCAGTACTTC	CASSWGTSGWENIQYF
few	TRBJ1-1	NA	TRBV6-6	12	TGTGCCAGCAGTTTGCTGAACACTGAAGCTTTCTTT	CASSLLNTEAFF
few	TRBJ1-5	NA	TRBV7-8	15	TGTGCCAGCAGCTTAAGTCTGCAGGGGTTTCAGCCCCAGCATTTT	CASSLSLQGFQPQHF
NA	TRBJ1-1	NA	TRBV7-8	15	TGTGCCAGCAGCTTAGCCAATTCGATGAACACTGAAGCTTTCTTT	CASSLANSMNTEAFF